The clone carrying this T cell receptor beta chain has just a few counts. This sample was included in a study of blood T cell repertoires in COVID-19. The wider study: From the United States, Italy and Spain came samples of acute and convalescent COVID-19. T cells, B-cell-depleted T cells, or PBMCs supplied cDNA or gDNA.

Per the original methods: By means of reference gene primer amplification, nucleated cell counts were estimated. Produced via immunoSEQ multiplex PCR; TCRdb's table is partial and in-frame only. D and trimming come from the DNA, and the V and J calls and clone size come from that table. The data show 55,000 to 80,000 clones, approximately 83% seen once. The V gene lost 4 bases and the J gene lost 6 bases, with 21 bases spanning the gap. The CDR3 totals 16 residues. Germline V gene lookup returns CDR1 MGHRA and CDR2 YSYEKL. The receptor's source is a human donor in a cohort sampled during active COVID-19. This chain uses TRBV4-1 with TRBJ1-1, with unresolved D. The sample comprised peripheral blood. CDR3 sequence: CASSPVGFGEEAEAFF. The CDR3 DNA sequence: TGCGCCAGCAGCCCGGTAGGATTCGGGGAGGAGGCTGAAGCTTTCTTT.